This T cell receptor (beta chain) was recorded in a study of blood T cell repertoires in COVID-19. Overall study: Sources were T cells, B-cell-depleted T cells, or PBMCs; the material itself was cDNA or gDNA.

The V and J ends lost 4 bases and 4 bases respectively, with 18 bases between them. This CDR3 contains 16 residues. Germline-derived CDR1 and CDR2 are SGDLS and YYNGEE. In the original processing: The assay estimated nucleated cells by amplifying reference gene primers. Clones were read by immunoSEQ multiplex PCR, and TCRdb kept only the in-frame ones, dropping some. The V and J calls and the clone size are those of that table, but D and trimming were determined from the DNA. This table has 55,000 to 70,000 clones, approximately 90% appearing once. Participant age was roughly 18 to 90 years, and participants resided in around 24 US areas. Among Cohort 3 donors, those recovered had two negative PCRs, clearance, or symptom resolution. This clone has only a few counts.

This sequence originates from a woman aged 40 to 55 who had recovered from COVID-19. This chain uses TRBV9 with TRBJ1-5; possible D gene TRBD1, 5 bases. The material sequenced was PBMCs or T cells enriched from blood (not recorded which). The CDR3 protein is CASSPLGQGPNQPQHF. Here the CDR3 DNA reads TGTGCCAGCAGCCCTCTAGGGCAGGGCCCAAATCAGCCCCAGCATTTT.